The 10 T cell receptor beta chains below were found in one sample sequenced in a study of T cells after yellow fever vaccination. TCRdb called the 5' RACE reads again in MiXCR, with one record for every CDR3 protein. The sample lists 300,000 to 400,000 distinct CDR3 sequences, roughly 8.7% occurring once. Source: PBMCs, taken on the day of the first yellow fever vaccination. These receptors originate from a man aged 18 to 30 who received the YFV17D yellow fever vaccine.

The rearrangement uses TRBV6-2 or TRBV6-3 and TRBJ1-1, with TRBD1 as a possible D gene (5 bases). This CDR3 is built from 14 residues. The ends were cut back, 2 bases at V and 0 bases at J, with 7 bases in the middle. Germline V gene lookup returns CDR1 MNHEY and CDR2 SVGEGT. CDR3 nucleotides: TGTGCCAGCAGTTACGTCAGGGTGAACACTGAAGCTTTCTTT. Translating it yields CASSYVRVNTEAFF.

This clonotype was recorded many times. This chain connects TRBV7-2 to TRBJ2-3, with D unclear. CDR1 SGHTA and CDR2 FQGNSA come from the germline V gene. The CDR3 sequence is 13 residues long. Trimming removed 3 bases from V and 2 bases from J, with 6 bases in between. The CDR3 protein is CASSLTITDTQYF. CDR3 in DNA: TGTGCCAGCAGCTTGACAATCACAGATACGCAGTATTTT.

The chain combines TRBV5-6 with TRBJ1-3, with 8 bases aligning to TRBD1. Germline V gives CDR1 SGHDT, CDR2 YYEEEE. V shed 2 bases, J shed 4 bases, and the junction held 11 bases outside the gene matches. This CDR3 has 17 amino acids. Here the CDR3 reads CASSLRPSGGSGNTIYF. In DNA, the CDR3 is TGTGCCAGCAGCTTACGCCCATCAGGGGGCTCAGGAAACACCATATATTTT.

This clonotype was detected ten times or more. The chain links TRBV6-5 to TRBJ2-5; D not resolved. This CDR3 is 14 amino acids long. The germline V gene has CDR1 MNHEY and CDR2 SVGAGI. The V end was cut by 2 bases, the J end by 0 bases, with 7 bases between. The CDR3 reads CASSYQRNQETQYF. The DNA for the CDR3 is TGTGCCAGCAGTTACCAACGGAACCAAGAGACCCAGTACTTC.

The CDR3 reads CASSLWPSADTQYF. CDR3 nucleotides: TGTGCCAGCAGCTTATGGCCTAGTGCAGATACGCAGTATTTT. The chain combines TRBV7-8 with TRBJ2-3; D is undetermined. The CDR3 length is 14 residues. V was shortened by 2 bases and J by 4 bases, with 10 bases between the two germline ends. Per the germline V gene, CDR1 is SGHVS and CDR2 is FQNEAQ.

This sequence joins TRBV3-1 and TRBJ2-2; D not resolved. The V and J ends lost 1 base and 0 bases respectively, with 9 bases between them. This CDR3 is built from 16 residues. In germline, CDR1 is LGHDT, CDR2 YNNKEL (reference sequence). As DNA, the CDR3 is TGTGCCAGCAGCCAAGTTCGGAGATCGAACACCGGGGAGCTGTTTTTT. It is translated as CASSQVRRSNTGELFF.

This clonotype was picked up many times. The J gene is TRBJ2-7, the V gene TRBV12-3 or TRBV12-4; D may correspond to TRBD1 or TRBD2 (5 bases each). V was clipped by 3 bases and J by 7 bases, with 16 bases between them. The length of the CDR3 is 14 residues. The CDR3 loop reads CASSFPGPGREQYF. DNA for the CDR3: TGTGCCAGCAGTTTTCCGGGCCCGGGGCGGGAGCAGTACTTC.

This clonotype was counted at least ten times. DNA of the CDR3: TGCAGCGTTGACCCGGGGGCAGGGGCGGGCACTGAAGCTTTCTTT. It translates to CSVDPGAGAGTEAFF. The V and J genes are TRBV29-1 and TRBJ1-1; tentative D call: TRBD1 (6 bases). The CDR3 covers 15 residues. V was shortened by 3 bases and J by 4 bases, with 18 bases between the two germline ends. Per germline, CDR1 SQVTM and CDR2 ANQGSEA. Using reference TRBV29-1 and TRBJ1-1 for the parts outside the CDR3, the full variable domain is SAVISQKPSRDICQRGTSLTIQCQVDSQVTMMFWYRQQPGQSLTLIATANQGSEATYESGFVIDKFPISRPNLTFSTLTVSNMSPEDSSIYLCSVDPGAGAGTEAFFGQGTRLTVV.

The chain combines TRBV29-1 with TRBJ1-1; 8 bases align to TRBD1. Germline values: CDR1 SQVTM, CDR2 ANQGSEA. The CDR3 sequence is 13 residues long. V dropped 6 bases and J dropped 11; count of bases not matched to a gene: 14. The CDR3, as DNA: TGCAGCGTGAGCCAGGGGGCGCGGGCTCGGGCTTTCTTT. Protein product: CSVSQGARARAFF.

This clonotype was picked up many times. The chain carries TRBV7-8 and TRBJ1-5; D uncertain. V was shortened by 0 bases and J by 3 bases, with 12 bases between the two germline ends. The CDR3 is made up of 16 amino acids. CDR1 SGHVS and CDR2 FQNEAQ come from the germline V gene. The CDR3 reads CASSLAGFRNNQPQHF. The CDR3 bases are TGTGCCAGCAGCTTAGCGGGGTTCCGAAACAATCAGCCCCAGCATTTT.